Shown below are 2 T cell receptor beta chains from a single sample sequenced in a study of blood T cell repertoires in COVID-19. TCRdb's copy holds only in-frame clones and misses some; the assay was immunoSEQ multiplex PCR. The sample includes about 460,000 clones, approximately 86% of them seen just once. The sequenced sample consisted of PBMCs or T cells enriched from blood (not recorded which). The receptors were gathered from a woman aged 60 to 75 who had recovered from COVID-19.

Here the CDR3 reads CASSLTSVDSYNEQFF. The CDR3 nucleotides are TGTGCCAGCAGTTTAACTAGCGTGGACTCCTACAATGAGCAGTTCTTC. This chain joins TRBV27 and TRBJ2-1; 7 bases are a match to TRBD2. The CDR3 covers 16 residues. Germline V lookup: CDR1 MNHEY, CDR2 SMNVEV (reference sequence). J lost 0 bases, V lost 2 bases, and 4 bases had no gene match.

The gene calls are TRBV9 and TRBJ1-3; unclear D gene. The CDR3 covers 14 residues. Germline V CDR1 and CDR2: SGDLS, YYNGEE. V lost 6 bases to trimming and J lost 4 bases, with 14 bases between them. CDR3 residues: CASTPGSRGNTIYF. CDR3 DNA sequence: TGTGCCAGCACCCCGGGGAGTAGGGGAAACACCATATATTTT.